These 8 T cell receptor beta chains came from one sample sequenced in a study of regulatory T cells in long-lasting Graves disease. Time point of the sample: persistent/refractory GD, antithyroid drugs over 5 years with positive TRAb. The TCR library was made from RNA that had been extracted from PBMCs in TRIzol. Arm-PCR of CDR3 regions and iRepertoire HTBI primers were used to build TCR beta libraries. Each CDR3 protein is one row after TCRdb ran MiXCR on the multiplex PCR reads. The table records some 420,000 distinct CDR3 sequences, 20% to 25% of them present only once. Sequencing was performed on peripheral blood mononuclear cells (PBMCs), taken when the disease was refractory, from a patient treated with antithyroid drugs. These receptor sequences come from a female donor with Graves disease.

This clonotype was seen a handful of times. V usage is TRBV3-1 and J usage is TRBJ1-6; tentatively, D is TRBD1 (6 bases). The V end was cut by 4 bases, the J end by 6 bases, with 10 bases between. Germline CDR1 and CDR2: LGHDT and YNNKEL (reference sequence). CDR3 length equals 14 residues. CDR3 loop: CASSRGGSNSPLHF. Written as DNA, the CDR3 is TGTGCCAGCAGCCGAGGGGGGTCTAATTCACCCCTCCACTTT.

This clonotype was recorded at least ten times. The chain joins TRBV7-2 to TRBJ2-7; TRBD2 matches at 14 bases. The CDR3 spans 17 residues. CDR1 and CDR2 from the germline V gene are SGHTA and FQGNSA. The ends lost 5 bases at V and 4 bases at J; junction bases unmatched: 10. The CDR3 bases are TGTGCCAGCAGCACGGGACTAGCGGGAGTTTCATCATACGAGCAGTACTTC. It specifies CASSTGLAGVSSYEQYF. Supplemented by reference TRBV7-2 and TRBJ2-7, the full variable domain reads GAGVSQSPSNKVTEKGKDVELRCDPISGHTALYWYRQSLGQGLEFLIYFQGNSAPDKSGLPSDRFSAERTGGSVSTLTIQRTQQEDSAVYLCASSTGLAGVSSYEQYFGPGTRLTVT.

This clonotype was counted a few times. The genes are TRBV9 and TRBJ1-4, with D possibly being TRBD1 (5 bases). V lost 4 bases to trimming and J lost 4 bases, with 11 bases between them. Germline CDR1 and CDR2: SGDLS and YYNGEE. There are 14 residues in the CDR3. For the CDR3, the DNA is TGTGCCAGCAGCCGCGGGACCTTTAATGAAAAACTGTTTTTT. Translating gives CASSRGTFNEKLFF.

This clonotype was detected only a few times. The chain joins TRBV5-1 to TRBJ2-2; no clear D gene. This CDR3 comprises 16 residues. CDR1 and CDR2 from the germline V gene are SGHRS and YFSETQ. Trimming shortened V by 0 bases and J by 1 base, and 10 bases separated the two germline ends. This CDR3 reads CASSLVFTGNTGELFF. The CDR3 region has the DNA TGCGCCAGCAGCTTGGTATTTACGGGGAACACCGGGGAGCTGTTTTTT.

A note on this clonotype: Relative to the germline gene, one junction end is altered; a read error may explain this. V usage is TRBV28 and J usage is TRBJ2-3; D gene uncertain. The CDR3 contains 17 residues. Germline CDR1 and CDR2: MDHEN and SYDVKM. The chain's CDR3 is CASGLRKWAGNTDTQYF. CDR3 DNA: TGTGCCAGCGGTTTGAGGAAATGGGCTGGAAACACAGATACGCAGTATTTT. Full variable domain (missing parts from reference TRBV28 and TRBJ2-3): DVKVTQSSRYLVKRTGEKVFLECVQDMDHENMFWYRQDPGLGLRLIYFSYDVKMKEKGDIPEGYSVSREKKERFSLILESASTNQTSMYLCASGLRKWAGNTDTQYFGPGTRLTVL.

This clonotype was observed many times. The gene calls are TRBV28 and TRBJ2-7; 7 nucleotides match TRBD1. The germline CDR1 and CDR2 sequences are MDHEN and SYDVKM. The CDR3 has 18 amino acids. V shed 4 bases, J shed 0 bases, and the junction held 15 bases outside the gene matches. Here the CDR3 DNA reads TGTGCCAGCAGTTACCGCTGGCTGACAGGGCTTAGCTCCTACGAGCAGTACTTC. It encodes CASSYRWLTGLSSYEQYF.

With regard to this clonotype: One end of the junction does not line up with germline, which may come from a read error. This rearrangement joins TRBV5-6 to TRBJ2-2; D gene unclear. This CDR3 region has 14 residues. The germline CDR1 and CDR2 sequences are SGHDT and YYEEEE. CDR3: CANSFGASPGELFF. The CDR3 nucleotides read TGTGCCAACAGCTTCGGTGCGTCCCCCGGGGAGCTGTTTTTT.

V and J are TRBV19 and TRBJ1-5; 7 nucleotides match TRBD1. The CDR3 covers 16 residues. Per the germline V gene, CDR1 is LNHDA and CDR2 is SQIVND (reference sequence). Trimming cost V 5 bases and J 1 base; bases outside gene matches: 8. The CDR3 protein is CASSARGDTSNQPQHF. The CDR3 DNA sequence: TGTGCCAGTAGTGCCAGGGGGGATACGAGCAATCAGCCCCAGCATTTT.